This T cell receptor (beta chain) is from a study of T cells in tuberculosis. Time point described: new active TB diagnosis, blood taken before or within 7 days of starting treatment. The table came from immunoSEQ multiplex PCR; TCRdb's copy has only in-frame clones and leaves some out. This table holds tens of thousands of clones, about 91% found once. CDR1 KGHSH and CDR2 LQKENI come from the germline V gene. V lost 6 bases and J 5 bases, leaving 19 bases between the germline ends. This CDR3 contains 15 residues. The clonotype was recovered from an adult with tuberculosis. The chain employs TRBV18 and TRBJ2-5; D uncertain. The material sequenced was PBMCs, taken at tuberculosis diagnosis. This CDR3 reads CASSAAPQPRETQYF. The CDR3 DNA is TGTGCCAGCTCTGCGGCTCCACAACCACGGGAGACCCAGTACTTC.